This T cell receptor beta chain was captured by sequencing in a study of blood T cell repertoires in COVID-19. Study-wide background: Samples representing acute and convalescent COVID-19 were sourced from the United States, Italy and Spain.

Germline V CDR1 and CDR2: SGHRS, YFSETQ. This CDR3 is 15 amino acids long. With 5 bases clipped from V and 6 bases from J, the junction kept 7 bases outside the gene matches. Repertoires were generated with immunoSEQ multiplex PCR, while TCRdb's copy carries only in-frame clones and drops some. The sample includes fewer than 250,000 clones, less than 90% of them seen just once. The origin of this receptor is a man aged 25-45 years with active or convalescent COVID-19. V and J are TRBV5-1 and TRBJ2-3, with TRBD2 matching 12 bases. Material for sequencing was peripheral blood. CDR3 in amino acids: CASRASGGAGDTQYF. The CDR3 bases are TGCGCCAGCAGGGCTAGCGGGGGGGCCGGGGATACGCAGTATTTT.